Shown below are 10 T cell receptor beta chains from a single sample sequenced in a study of metastatic and nonmetastatic thyroid tumors. TCRdb used MiXCR to call clones anew from the PCR reads. The profile shows about 14,000 clones, 30% to 35% of them singletons. No patient had received any treatment before thyroid surgery. Sequencing was done on a sample of tumor tissue. The origin of the receptors is a female donor with papillary thyroid cancer or a benign thyroid nodule (not recorded which). Some clones in this sample may be carry-over from other donors' samples.

Comments on this clone: This CDR3 fails to terminate in the conserved phenylalanine or tryptophan, so it likely reflects a read error. J is TRBJ2-3 and V is TRBV20-1, with 9 nucleotides matching TRBD2. CDR3 length: 17 amino acids. The V and J ends lost 2 bases and 2 bases, in that order; junction bases with no gene match: 11. Germline V gene sequence: CDR1 DFQATT, CDR2 SNEGSKA (reference sequence). CDR3 amino acids: CSARRVSGSSSTDTQYS. The DNA of the CDR3 is TGCAGTGCTAGAAGGGTTAGCGGGAGCTCATCCACAGATACGCAGTATTCT.

The V call is TRBV5-8, the J call TRBJ1-2; D unresolved. V lost 4 bases and J 4 bases, leaving 11 bases between the germline ends. The CDR3 length is 13 residues. Germline V CDR1 and CDR2: SGHTS, YDEGEE. CDR3: CASSMGRSYGYTF. CDR3 DNA: TGTGCCAGCAGCATGGGTCGGTCCTATGGCTACACCTTC.

This clone was seen more than once but under ten times. In the same sample, other DNA sequences code for this CDR3. This chain joins TRBV6-5 and TRBJ1-5; a possible D gene is TRBD1 (5 bases). Germline loops: CDR1 MNHEY, CDR2 SVGAGI. The CDR3 totals 15 residues. V was clipped by 2 bases and J by 2 bases, with 10 bases between them. CDR3 loop: CASSYRQGGNQPQHF. Here the CDR3 DNA reads TGTGCCAGCAGTTACCGTCAGGGTGGCAATCAGCCCCAGCATTTT.

V and J are TRBV5-1 and TRBJ2-3; D call uncertain. Trimming took off 5 bases at V and 2 bases at J, with 6 bases between the two ends. This CDR3 region has 12 residues. Germline values: CDR1 SGHRS, CDR2 YFSETQ. In DNA form, the CDR3 reads TGCGCCAGCAGACTGAACACAGATACGCAGTATTTT. It translates to CASRLNTDTQYF.

This clone turned up a few times. The chain joins TRBV2 to TRBJ2-5, with TRBD1 identical over 10 bases. Germline CDR1 SNHLY, CDR2 FYNNEI. This CDR3 comprises 15 residues. J was trimmed by 5 bases and V by 3 bases; bases with no gene match: 6. The CDR3 loop reads CASSDDRGRGETQYF. CDR3 nucleotide sequence: TGTGCCAGCAGTGACGACAGGGGGCGCGGGGAGACCCAGTACTTC.

J is TRBJ2-7 and V is TRBV3-1; D perhaps matches TRBD1 (5 bases). Trimming pared 4 bases from V and 7 bases from J, leaving 14 bases between. This CDR3 is built from 13 residues. Germline CDR1 and CDR2: LGHDT and YNNKEL (reference sequence). CDR3 in amino acids: CASSPPENREQYF. In DNA, the CDR3 is TGTGCCAGCAGCCCGCCAGAAAACAGGGAGCAGTACTTC.

The genes are TRBV20-1 and TRBJ1-2; TRBD1 matches at 10 bases. Trimming removed 5 bases from V and 4 bases from J; junction bases left unmatched: 13. The CDR3 spans 16 residues. Germline V gene data show CDR1 as DFQATT and CDR2 as SNEGSKA (reference sequence). The CDR3: CSAGPLRDRGGYGYTF. CDR3 nucleotides: TGCAGTGCTGGGCCTCTGAGGGACAGGGGTGGCTATGGCTACACCTTC.

The rearrangement links TRBV9 to TRBJ2-1; TRBD2 is a possible D gene (5 bases). The CDR3 consists of 16 residues. Germline CDR1 reads SGDLS; CDR2 reads YYNGEE. Trimming left V 0 bases short and J 4 bases short, with 14 bases between. This CDR3 reads CASSVDSSGQYNEQFF. In DNA, the CDR3 is TGTGCCAGCAGCGTAGACTCAAGCGGCCAATACAATGAGCAGTTCTTC.

This clone was seen ten or more times. The rearrangement links TRBV14 to TRBJ1-1; 7 bases are a match to TRBD1. The CDR3 runs to 16 residues. The germline V gene has CDR1 SGHDN and CDR2 FVKESK. The V segment lost 4 bases and the J segment 3 bases; nucleotides outside the gene matches: 11. The CDR3 nucleotides read TGTGCCAGCAGCCGCCGGACAGGTACAGGGTACACTGAAGCTTTCTTT. It specifies CASSRRTGTGYTEAFF.

This chain links TRBV9 with TRBJ2-1; 8 bases fit TRBD2. Looked up from germline, CDR1 is SGDLS and CDR2 is YYNGEE. This CDR3 has 16 amino acids. The trim removed 0 bases at V and 7 bases at J, leaving 9 bases unmatched. The CDR3 is CASSVALGRGENEQFF. CDR3 bases: TGTGCCAGCAGCGTAGCTCTAGGGCGGGGGGAAAATGAGCAGTTCTTC. Full variable domain (outside the CDR3, taken from reference TRBV9 and TRBJ2-1): DSGVTQTPKHLITATGQRVTLRCSPRSGDLSVYWYQQSLDQGLQFLIQYYNGEERAKGNILERFSAQQFPDLHSELNLSSLELGDSALYFCASSVALGRGENEQFFGPGTRLTVL.